One and the same sample provided the 15 T cell receptor beta chains below, sequenced in a study of T-cell memory formation after mild COVID-19. One entry per CDR3 protein results from TCRdb running MiXCR on the 5' RACE reads. The table shows 350,000 to 500,000 distinct CDR3 sequences, with approximately 18% occurring only once. The sample taken for sequencing was PBMCs or a T cell subset sorted from them (not recorded which). The origin of the receptors is a man in his late teens or twenties who had mild COVID-19 (a few samples of this study predate the infection). Cell type and time point are not known.

Ten or more counts support this clonotype. This chain connects TRBV11-2 to TRBJ2-3; D perhaps matches TRBD2 (6 bases). CDR3 length: 16 amino acids. The germline gives CDR1 SGHAT, CDR2 FQNNGV. Trimming removed 1 base at V and 3 bases at J, with 14 bases between. The CDR3 protein is CASSLVRGSETDTQYF. DNA of the CDR3: TGTGCCAGCAGCTTAGTCCGGGGGTCAGAAACAGATACGCAGTATTTT.

This clonotype was seen a few times. The chain employs TRBV7-2 and TRBJ2-2; D unclear. CDR3 length: 14 residues. V was pared by 5 bases and J by 4 bases, with 11 bases between. Germline V CDR1 and CDR2: SGHTA, FQGNSA. CDR3 residues: CASSLSTVTGELFF. CDR3 in DNA: TGTGCCAGCAGCCTTTCCACCGTCACCGGGGAGCTGTTTTTT.

This clonotype has more than one count but fewer than ten. The V call is TRBV6-5, the J call TRBJ2-1; 7 nucleotides match TRBD2. The CDR3 runs 14 residues. The trim removed 6 bases at V and 2 bases at J, leaving 4 bases unmatched. In germline, CDR1 is MNHEY, CDR2 SVGAGI. The CDR3 spells CASRPGGPYNEQFF. Here the CDR3 DNA reads TGTGCCAGCAGACCGGGGGGTCCCTACAATGAGCAGTTCTTC.

The chain employs TRBV6-2 or TRBV6-3 and TRBJ2-5; a possible D gene is TRBD1 (6 bases). V lost 4 bases to trimming and J lost 4 bases, with 10 bases between them. Germline V gives CDR1 MNHEY, CDR2 SVGEGT. The CDR3 is made up of 13 amino acids. The CDR3 DNA reads TGTGCCAGCAGTTTATCAGGGGCAGAGACCCAGTACTTC. Amino acid sequence: CASSLSGAETQYF.

This clonotype was detected many times. The chain links TRBV7-9 to TRBJ2-7; D unclear. The CDR3 is 12 amino acids. Germline lookup yields CDR1 SEHNR and CDR2 FQNEAQ (reference sequence). Trimming stripped 1 base from V and 1 base from J, with 2 bases between. As DNA, the CDR3 is TGTGCCAGCAGCTTAGGGTCCTACGAGCAGTACTTC. Its translation: CASSLGSYEQYF.

This clonotype occurred a few times. The chain has TRBV12-3 or TRBV12-4 and TRBJ2-3; 9 bases map to TRBD2. Losses at the gene ends were 7 bases for V and 1 base for J; bases not matched to a gene: 6. The CDR3 covers 15 residues. In nucleotides, the CDR3 is TGTGCCAGCACCCTAAGGACTAGCGGCACAGATACGCAGTATTTT. Residues: CASTLRTSGTDTQYF.

The chain is built from TRBV5-1 and TRBJ2-5, with a possible D match to TRBD2 (5 bases). CDR1 and CDR2 from the germline V gene are SGHRS and YFSETQ. CDR3 length: 13 amino acids. V lost 7 bases to trimming and J lost 2 bases, with 12 bases between them. As DNA, the CDR3 is TGCGCCAGCGCCCTAGCAGTTCAAGAGACCCAGTACTTC. Protein product: CASALAVQETQYF.

The chain couples TRBV4-3 to TRBJ2-3, with D perhaps matching TRBD2 (6 bases). With 0 bases removed from V and 4 bases from J, the gap between germline ends came to 23 bases. Germline V gene data show CDR1 as LGHNA and CDR2 as YSLEER. The CDR3 is 19 residues long. The CDR3 region is CASSQDPLTSSHSADTQYF. CDR3 nucleotides: TGCGCCAGCAGCCAAGATCCCCTAACTAGCTCCCATTCCGCAGATACGCAGTATTTT.

This rearrangement joins TRBV12-3 or TRBV12-4 to TRBJ2-5; TRBD1 is a possible D gene (6 bases). The germline V and J ends were trimmed by 3 bases and 4 bases, with 15 bases remaining between them. This CDR3 is built from 15 residues. The CDR3 nucleotides are TGTGCCAGCAGTTTGGTCGCCCAACAGGGAGAGACCCAGTACTTC. Amino acids: CASSLVAQQGETQYF.

The rearrangement links TRBV12-3 or TRBV12-4 to TRBJ2-7, with TRBD2 matching over 8 bases. V dropped 3 bases and J dropped 0; count of bases not matched to a gene: 13. The CDR3 spans 18 residues. The CDR3 DNA reads as TGTGCCAGCAGTTTGGCAGCCCATAGCGGGGCGAGCTCCTACGAGCAGTACTTC. This gives the protein CASSLAAHSGASSYEQYF.

At least ten counts were recorded for this clonotype. The genes are TRBV27 and TRBJ2-7; 10 bases are shared with TRBD1. V lost 5 bases to trimming and J lost 3 bases; unmatched junction nucleotides: 10. The germline V gene has CDR1 MNHEY and CDR2 SMNVEV (reference sequence). CDR3 size: 16 residues. CDR3 in amino acids: CASSPYPTGGHYEQYF. The CDR3 nucleotides read TGTGCCAGCAGTCCCTACCCGACAGGGGGCCACTACGAGCAGTACTTC.

This clonotype showed up just a few times. The genes are TRBV20-1 and TRBJ2-5, with D unresolved. The CDR3 contains 11 residues. Germline V gene data show CDR1 as DFQATT and CDR2 as SNEGSKA (reference sequence). V lost 1 base, J lost 5 bases, and 5 bases lay in between. CDR3 DNA: TGCAGTGCTAGAGCGCGGGAGACCCAGTACTTC. Amino acid sequence: CSARARETQYF.

This clonotype was seen ten or more times. The rearrangement uses TRBV29-1 and TRBJ1-4; 9 positions agree with TRBD1. The V segment lost 4 bases and the J segment 8 bases; nucleotides outside the gene matches: 2. CDR1 SQVTM and CDR2 ANQGSEA come from the germline V gene. The length of the CDR3 is 12 residues. For the CDR3, the DNA is TGCAGCGTTGGACAGGGGGGAGAAAAACTGTTTTTT. Encoded protein: CSVGQGGEKLFF.

This clonotype has a handful of counts. The chain links TRBV11-2 to TRBJ1-6; D gene uncertain. Trimming stripped 5 bases from V and 10 bases from J, with 12 bases between. The CDR3 extends over 13 amino acids. Germline CDR1 and CDR2: SGHAT and FQNNGV. CDR3 in DNA: TGTGCCAGCAGCAAACAGCCCCCGTCACCCCTCCACTTT. Its translation is CASSKQPPSPLHF.

The genes are TRBV28 and TRBJ2-5, with D possibly being TRBD1 (6 bases). From germline, CDR1 is MDHEN and CDR2 SYDVKM. V was shortened by 4 bases and J by 9 bases, with 24 bases between the two germline ends. There are 16 residues in the CDR3. Here the CDR3 DNA reads TGTGCCAGCAGTTGGACAGAAGTAAGAGAAACGTCAGCCCAGTACTTC. Translated: CASSWTEVRETSAQYF. The variable domain in full, with the rest retrieved from reference TRBV28 and TRBJ2-5, is DVKVTQSSRYLVKRTGEKVFLECVQDMDHENMFWYRQDPGLGLRLIYFSYDVKMKEKGDIPEGYSVSREKKERFSLILESASTNQTSMYLCASSWTEVRETSAQYFGPGTRLLVL.